This TCR beta chain stems from a study of PD-1 blockade in classical Hodgkin lymphoma. Brentuximab vedotin exposure varied, and every patient relapsed after autologous stem cell transplantation. Only in-frame clones appear in the TCRdb table, and some are missing; sequencing was by immunoSEQ multiplex PCR. The sample includes under 15,000 clones, about 91% of them seen just once. A remark on this clone: Its matching antigen is unknown.

Findings and caveats of the study: Complete responders had baseline diversity similar to newly diagnosed patients.

Sequencing used peripheral blood mononuclear cells (PBMCs), obtained at baseline. The sequence derives from a human donor with classical Hodgkin lymphoma.

CDR3 DNA sequence: TGTGCCAGCAGCGTACTAGGGACATCTAACTACGAGCAGTACTTC. It translates to CASSVLGTSNYEQYF. The chain uses TRBV9 and TRBJ2-7; TRBD1 is a possible D gene (6 bases). CDR1 and CDR2 (germline): SGDLS, YYNGEE. The length of the CDR3 is 15 residues. The germline V and J ends were trimmed by 1 base and 3 bases, with 14 bases remaining between them.